The 25 T cell receptor beta chains below all came from one sample that was sequenced in a study of tumor-infiltrating lymphocytes in localized non-small cell lung cancer. The protocol was immunoSEQ multiplex PCR, while the TCRdb copy is restricted to in-frame clones and leaves out a portion. The sample includes roughly 12,000 clones, approximately 65% seen only once; the top ten take approximately 9.9%. Sequencing was performed on uninvolved lung tissue not adjacent to the tumor. The receptor set was obtained from a human donor with non-small cell lung cancer.

The gene calls are TRBV4-3 and TRBJ2-7, with TRBD1 matching 9 bases. V lost 1 base and J lost 4; bases outside the gene matches: 5. The V gene's germline CDR1 is LGHNA and CDR2 YSLEER. This CDR3 is built from 15 residues. The CDR3 here is CASSQGQGEGYEQYF. The CDR3 DNA sequence: TGCGCCAGCAGCCAAGGACAGGGGGAAGGATACGAGCAGTACTTC.

This clone was seen a few times. The chain carries TRBV7-7 and TRBJ2-1; tentatively, D is TRBD2 (5 bases). Trimming shortened V by 3 bases and J by 9 bases, and 15 bases separated the two germline ends. The CDR3 contains 14 residues. Germline V gene data show CDR1 as SSHAT and CDR2 as FNYEAQ (reference sequence). CDR3 coding DNA: TGTGCCAGCAGCTTCGGACTCCTGCCGCGTGAGCAGTTCTTC. Translated: CASSFGLLPREQFF.

The V gene is TRBV6-6, the J gene TRBJ1-5, with D perhaps matching TRBD1 (6 bases). Germline CDR1 and CDR2: MNHNY and SVGAGI (reference sequence). This CDR3 is built from 14 residues. V lost 6 bases and J lost 3, with 12 bases in between. The CDR3 here is CASRLGDTNQPQHF. The CDR3 region has the DNA TGTGCCAGCAGACTCGGGGACACCAATCAGCCCCAGCATTTT.

The chain employs TRBV11-2 and TRBJ2-7; TRBD2 agrees at 14 bases. CDR1 is SGHAT, CDR2 FQNNGV, per germline. The CDR3 runs 16 residues. The junction had 6 bases not matched to a gene; V was cut back by 2 bases and J by 6 bases. The CDR3 spells CASSLPRTSGRFEQYF. The CDR3 region has the DNA TGTGCCAGCAGCTTACCCAGGACTAGCGGGAGGTTCGAGCAGTACTTC.

This clone is labeled medium-sized. The chain combines TRBV27 with TRBJ1-6; D gene unclear. The CDR3 is made up of 14 amino acids. The V and J ends lost 2 bases and 7 bases respectively, with 9 bases between them. Germline V lookup: CDR1 MNHEY, CDR2 SMNVEV (reference sequence). As DNA, the CDR3 is TGTGCCAGCAGTTTAATGGTGGGAAATTCACCCCTCCACTTT. It yields the protein CASSLMVGNSPLHF.

The chain combines TRBV6-5 with TRBJ2-7, with D perhaps matching TRBD2 (5 bases). Trimming removed 8 bases at V and 7 bases at J, with 21 bases between. Germline CDR1 and CDR2: MNHEY and SVGAGI. There are 14 residues in the CDR3. The CDR3 sequence: CASRLGETTSEQYF. The CDR3 DNA is TGTGCCAGCCGGCTTGGGGAGACGACTTCGGAGCAGTACTTC.

The CDR3 reads CASSPSGASTDTQYF. CDR3 DNA: TGTGCCAGCAGTCCAAGCGGGGCCAGCACAGATACGCAGTATTTT. V gene TRBV27 combines with J gene TRBJ2-3; 7 bases map to TRBD2. This CDR3 contains 15 residues. V trimming: 5 bases; J trimming: 0 bases; junction bases outside the gene matches: 5. The germline V gene encodes CDR1 MNHEY and CDR2 SMNVEV (reference sequence).

V gene TRBV7-2 combines with J gene TRBJ1-5; TRBD1 matches at 7 bases. The V gene's germline CDR1 is SGHTA and CDR2 FQGNSA. J gave up 4 bases and V 4 bases, and 4 bases lay outside the gene matches. This CDR3 spans 14 amino acids. The chain's CDR3 is CASSSGQLNQPQHF. The CDR3 DNA reads TGTGCCAGCAGCTCGGGACAGCTAAATCAGCCCCAGCATTTT.

The chain links TRBV11-2 to TRBJ2-1, with D possibly TRBD2 on 6 matching bases. The CDR3 covers 16 residues. Trimming removed 5 bases from V and 7 bases from J, with 21 bases in between. In germline, CDR1 is SGHAT, CDR2 FQNNGV. This CDR3 is CASSPRIGSGDNEQFF. In nucleotides, the CDR3 is TGTGCCAGCAGCCCCCGAATAGGATCGGGGGATAATGAGCAGTTCTTC.

The rearrangement uses TRBV4-3 and TRBJ2-3, with 12 nucleotides matching TRBD2. CDR1 is LGHNA and CDR2 is YSLEER in the germline V gene. The CDR3 sequence is 15 residues long. J was trimmed by 5 bases and V by 4 bases; bases with no gene match: 4. CDR3: CASSPLAGGLDTQYF. The CDR3 nucleotides read TGCGCCAGCAGCCCTCTAGCGGGAGGGTTAGATACGCAGTATTTT.

This clone has a single count. The chain combines TRBV5-1 with TRBJ2-5, with 9 bases matching TRBD2. Germline V gives CDR1 SGHRS, CDR2 YFSETQ. Trimming cost V 4 bases and J 3 bases; bases outside gene matches: 10. CDR3 length: 16 residues. The CDR3, as DNA: TGCGCCAGCAGCCCGGGACTAGCTTGGGGCGAAGAGACCCAGTACTTC. This translates into CASSPGLAWGEETQYF.

This clone was counted a few times. The chain recombines TRBV4-1 with TRBJ2-3; D gene ambiguous. V lost 0 bases and J 1 base, leaving 8 bases between the germline ends. The germline gives CDR1 MGHRA, CDR2 YSYEKL. The CDR3 length is 15 residues. DNA for the CDR3: TGCGCCAGCAGCCAAGATGGTTTGCGCACAGATACGCAGTATTTT. Its translation: CASSQDGLRTDTQYF.

The chain combines TRBV4-3 with TRBJ1-6, with D possibly TRBD1 on 6 matching bases. V dropped 1 base and J dropped 7 bases, with 11 bases sitting between them. Germline V CDR1 and CDR2: LGHNA, YSLEER. The length of the CDR3 is 15 residues. The CDR3 DNA is TGCGCCAGCAGCCAAGCCAGGGGAGACAATTCACCCCTCCACTTT. Its protein product is CASSQARGDNSPLHF.

This clone was seen a few times. This CDR3 is CASSPSETNYGYTF. The CDR3 DNA reads as TGTGCCAGCTCACCTTCTGAGACTAACTATGGCTACACCTTC. This chain connects TRBV18 to TRBJ1-2; D gene uncertain. The CDR3 covers 14 residues. V was cut by 3 bases and J by 0 bases, with 8 bases left in between. Germline lookup yields CDR1 KGHSH and CDR2 LQKENI.

This clone was seen a single time. The chain joins TRBV25-1 to TRBJ1-1; D may be TRBD1 (5 bases). Trimming pared 4 bases from V and 0 bases from J, leaving 12 bases between. Germline CDR1 reads MGHDK; CDR2 reads SYGVNS. The CDR3 length is 15 residues. CDR3 in amino acids: CASSGGRGMNTEAFF. The CDR3 DNA is TGTGCCAGCAGTGGGGGCCGGGGTATGAACACTGAAGCTTTCTTT.

The chain uses TRBV28 and TRBJ2-1; 10 bases are shared with TRBD2. CDR3 length: 17 residues. V shed 5 bases and J 14 bases; nucleotides not matched to a gene: 21. Germline V gene lookup returns CDR1 MDHEN and CDR2 SYDVKM. The CDR3 bases are TGTGCCAGCAGTCGGATCGGGACTAGCGATTTTTTAGATTCTAAGTTCTTC. Its protein product is CASSRIGTSDFLDSKFF. Full variable domain (remainder filled in from reference TRBV28 and TRBJ2-1): DVKVTQSSRYLVKRTGEKVFLECVQDMDHENMFWYRQDPGLGLRLIYFSYDVKMKEKGDIPEGYSVSREKKERFSLILESASTNQTSMYLCASSRIGTSDFLDSKFFGPGTRLTVL.

CDR3 loop: CASSHTGTGGDEQYF. The CDR3 nucleotides read TGCGCCAGCAGCCACACGGGGACAGGGGGGGACGAGCAGTACTTC. The V call is TRBV5-1, the J call TRBJ2-7, with 11 bases that match TRBD1. Germline V lookup: CDR1 SGHRS, CDR2 YFSETQ. Trimming at V came to 4 bases and at J to 5 bases, leaving 8 bases not matched to a gene. The CDR3 extends over 15 amino acids.

The CDR3 reads CASSSQGRAEKLFF. CDR3 bases: TGTGCCAGCAGTTCCCAGGGGCGAGCGGAAAAACTGTTTTTT. The rearrangement links TRBV25-1 to TRBJ1-4; maybe TRBD1 (6 bases). Germline V gives CDR1 MGHDK, CDR2 SYGVNS. Trimming shortened V by 5 bases and J by 8 bases, and 15 bases separated the two germline ends. The CDR3 spans 14 residues.

This clone has a handful of counts. The chain links TRBV28 to TRBJ1-4, with a tentative D call TRBD1 (5 bases). Per the germline V gene, CDR1 is MDHEN and CDR2 is SYDVKM. The CDR3 runs to 15 residues. Trimming took 3 bases from V and 8 from J, leaving 16 bases between them. CDR3 amino acids: CASSLTAGRYEKLFF. The CDR3 nucleotides are TGTGCCAGCAGTTTGACTGCAGGGAGATACGAAAAACTGTTTTTT.

The rearrangement joins TRBV28 to TRBJ2-7, with TRBD1 matching 9 bases. J was trimmed by 3 bases and V by 4 bases; bases with no gene match: 10. The CDR3 is 16 residues long. CDR1 MDHEN and CDR2 SYDVKM come from the germline V gene. CDR3 loop: CASSYHTRDRDYEQYF. DNA of the CDR3: TGTGCCAGCAGTTACCATACACGGGACAGGGACTACGAGCAGTACTTC.

This chain connects TRBV7-2 to TRBJ2-5; no firm D call. Germline loops: CDR1 SGHTA, CDR2 FQGNSA. Trimming removed 3 bases from V and 5 bases from J, with 4 bases in between. There are 11 residues in the CDR3. The chain's CDR3 is CASSFRETQYF. The CDR3 region has the DNA TGTGCCAGCAGCTTTAGGGAGACCCAGTACTTC. The whole variable domain, filled in from reference TRBV7-2 and TRBJ2-5, reads GAGVSQSPSNKVTEKGKDVELRCDPISGHTALYWYRQSLGQGLEFLIYFQGNSAPDKSGLPSDRFSAERTGGSVSTLTIQRTQQEDSAVYLCASSFRETQYFGPGTRLLVL.

The chain's CDR3 is CASSGLAGGFHEQYF. The CDR3 DNA reads as TGCGCCAGCAGCGGGTTAGCGGGAGGGTTCCACGAGCAGTACTTC. The chain has TRBV5-1 and TRBJ2-7; 11 bases match TRBD2. Germline CDR1 is SGHRS and CDR2 is YFSETQ. The CDR3 has 15 amino acids. V lost 4 bases to trimming and J lost 5 bases; unmatched junction nucleotides: 8.

This rearrangement joins TRBV4-3 to TRBJ2-7, with TRBD1 matching over 8 bases. J gave up 4 bases and V 0 bases, and 11 bases lay outside the gene matches. The CDR3 totals 17 residues. CDR1 is LGHNA and CDR2 is YSLEER in the germline V gene. Here the CDR3 DNA reads TGCGCCAGCAGCCAAGAATCGGGAGCAGGGGGCTCGTACGAGCAGTACTTC. Residues: CASSQESGAGGSYEQYF.

The J gene is TRBJ2-1, the V gene TRBV27; 7 bases align to TRBD2. Germline loops: CDR1 MNHEY, CDR2 SMNVEV (reference sequence). V dropped 7 bases and J dropped 0; count of bases not matched to a gene: 9. The CDR3 sequence is 16 residues long. Here the CDR3 DNA reads TGTGCCAGCATGAGGGGACTAATCAGCTCCTACAATGAGCAGTTCTTC. Residues: CASMRGLISSYNEQFF.

This clone turned up a few times. V and J are TRBV18 and TRBJ1-5, with D possibly TRBD1 on 6 matching bases. CDR3 length equals 12 residues. Looked up from germline, CDR1 is KGHSH and CDR2 is LQKENI. Trimming pared 5 bases from V and 6 bases from J, leaving 8 bases between. This CDR3 reads CASSGGGQPQHF. Here the CDR3 DNA reads TGTGCCAGCTCAGGGGGCGGTCAGCCCCAGCATTTT.